This T cell receptor (beta chain) was identified in a study of blood T cell repertoires in COVID-19. CDR3 size: 15 residues. The germline gives CDR1 MDHEN, CDR2 SYDVKM. The V end was cut by 7 bases, the J end by 5 bases, with 21 bases between. TCRdb's table, derived via immunoSEQ multiplex PCR, lists solely in-frame clones and lacks some. The table includes 350,000 to 400,000 clones, more than 75% detected once. The cohort comprised adults aged roughly 18 to 95 years residing in 24 US areas. Sequenced material: PBMCs or T cells enriched from blood (not recorded which). V usage is TRBV28 and J usage is TRBJ2-7, with a possible D match to TRBD1 (6 bases). This receptor was obtained from a woman aged 25-40 years who had recovered from COVID-19. The CDR3 spells CASTPTGAMFHEQYF. The CDR3, as DNA: TGTGCCAGCACCCCGACAGGCGCTATGTTCCACGAGCAGTACTTC.